The 15 T cell receptor beta chains presented below share a single source sample, sequenced in a study of blood T cell repertoires in COVID-19. TCRdb's table, derived via immunoSEQ multiplex PCR, lists solely in-frame clones and lacks some. The sample contains about 180,000 clones, more than 65% of which appear only once. The specimen was peripheral blood. All receptors derive from a woman older than 75 with active or convalescent COVID-19.

The chain employs TRBV28 and TRBJ1-3; D call uncertain. Germline values: CDR1 MDHEN, CDR2 SYDVKM. This CDR3 has 15 residues. Trimming shortened V by 2 bases and J by 2 bases, and 10 bases separated the two germline ends. The CDR3 sequence is CASSLISSTGNTIYF. The CDR3 region has the DNA TGTGCCAGCAGTTTAATCTCATCTACTGGAAACACCATATATTTT.

The CDR3 sequence: CASSFRTSVVADTQYF. In nucleotides, the CDR3 is TGTGCCAGCAGCTTCCGGACTAGTGTCGTGGCAGATACGCAGTATTTT. This sequence joins TRBV7-9 and TRBJ2-3; 7 nucleotides match TRBD2. This CDR3 contains 16 residues. V was clipped by 3 bases and J by 4 bases; unmatched bases: 10. The V gene's germline CDR1 is SEHNR and CDR2 FQNEAQ (reference sequence).

The chain has TRBV7-9 and TRBJ1-1; tentative D call: TRBD1 (6 bases). The V gene's germline CDR1 is SEHNR and CDR2 FQNEAQ (reference sequence). Trimming shortened V by 5 bases and J by 0 bases, and 16 bases separated the two germline ends. CDR3 size: 16 residues. The CDR3 sequence is CASSPKGQDMNTEAFF. For the CDR3, the DNA is TGTGCCAGCAGCCCCAAGGGACAAGACATGAACACTGAAGCTTTCTTT.

This chain joins TRBV5-1 and TRBJ1-3; D not certain. The CDR3 extends over 14 amino acids. V was pared by 3 bases and J by 0 bases, with 7 bases between. Germline V gene sequence: CDR1 SGHRS, CDR2 YFSETQ. In DNA form, the CDR3 reads TGCGCCAGCAGCTCAGGTTCCTCTGGAAACACCATATATTTT. The encoded protein is CASSSGSSGNTIYF.

The chain combines TRBV28 with TRBJ2-2, with 9 bases fitting TRBD2. V dropped 8 bases and J dropped 5; count of bases not matched to a gene: 9. This CDR3 has 15 residues. Germline CDR1 reads MDHEN; CDR2 reads SYDVKM. The CDR3 protein is CASSASGIWTGELFF. In DNA form, the CDR3 reads TGTGCCAGCTCGGCTAGCGGGATATGGACCGGGGAGCTGTTTTTT.

Comment on this clone: The sample contains more than one DNA sequence encoding this CDR3. The J gene is TRBJ2-2, the V gene TRBV7-9; 10 bases map to TRBD2. V was pared by 1 base and J by 8 bases, with 4 bases of the junction left unmatched. From germline, CDR1 is SEHNR and CDR2 FQNEAQ (reference sequence). The CDR3 totals 15 residues. The CDR3 nucleotides read TGTGCCAGCAGCTTAGGGCTAGCGGGAGCTGGGGAGCTGTTTTTT. It translates to CASSLGLAGAGELFF. The whole variable domain, remainder taken from reference TRBV7-9 and TRBJ2-2, is DTGVSQNPRHKITKRGQNVTFRCDPISEHNRLYWYRQTLGQGPEFLTYFQNEAQLEKSRLLSDRFSAERPKGSFSTLEIQRTEQGDSAMYLCASSLGLAGAGELFFGEGSRLTVL.

The chain recombines TRBV12-3 or TRBV12-4 with TRBJ2-3; D is unresolved. V dropped 2 bases and J dropped 2 bases, with 5 bases sitting between them. The CDR3 loop spans 13 amino acids. The CDR3, as DNA: TGTGCCAGCAGTTTATCCTTCACAGATACGCAGTATTTT. This gives the protein CASSLSFTDTQYF.

V is TRBV30 and J is TRBJ2-2, with 7 bases identical to TRBD2. This CDR3 comprises 14 residues. J gave up 1 base and V 5 bases, and 4 bases lay outside the gene matches. The germline V gene has CDR1 GTSNPN and CDR2 SVGIG (reference sequence). DNA for the CDR3: TGTGCCTGGGCTGCGGGAGTGAACACCGGGGAGCTGTTTTTT. Its translation is CAWAAGVNTGELFF.

CDR3 sequence (DNA): TGCGCCAGCAGCGAACAGGGACCCAAAAACATTCAGTACTTC. This sequence encodes CASSEQGPKNIQYF. This chain uses TRBV5-1 with TRBJ2-4, with D possibly being TRBD1 (6 bases). The CDR3 spans 14 residues. Germline-derived CDR1 and CDR2 are SGHRS and YFSETQ. Trimming cost V 4 bases and J 2 bases, with 10 bases left between them.

V usage is TRBV11-2 and J usage is TRBJ1-1, with no clear D. The germline CDR1 and CDR2 sequences are SGHAT and FQNNGV. The germline V and J ends were trimmed by 2 bases and 7 bases, with 14 bases remaining between them. The length of the CDR3 is 14 residues. The CDR3 loop is CASSLLGGKGEAFF. The CDR3 DNA reads as TGTGCCAGCAGCTTATTAGGCGGTAAAGGTGAAGCTTTCTTT. Supplemented by reference TRBV11-2 and TRBJ1-1, the full variable domain reads EAGVAQSPRYKIIEKRQSVAFWCNPISGHATLYWYQQILGQGPKLLIQFQNNGVVDDSQLPKDRFSAERLKGVDSTLKIQPAKLEDSAVYLCASSLLGGKGEAFFGQGTRLTVV.

The V gene is TRBV6-2 or TRBV6-3, the J gene TRBJ2-7; D perhaps matches TRBD1 (6 bases). The germline CDR1 and CDR2 sequences are MNHEY and SVGEGT. The CDR3 is 14 residues long. The V and J ends lost 3 bases and 3 bases respectively, with 12 bases between them. CDR3 coding DNA: TGTGCCAGCAGTTATGGTCAGGGGAGCTACGAGCAGTACTTC. It is translated as CASSYGQGSYEQYF.

V and J are TRBV5-6 and TRBJ1-2; 11 positions agree with TRBD1. The CDR3 has 14 amino acids. The V gene end was trimmed by 3 bases and the J gene end by 8 bases; junction bases not matched to a gene: 6. Germline V gene sequence: CDR1 SGHDT, CDR2 YYEEEE. The CDR3, as DNA: TGTGCCAGCAGCTCGGGGACAGGGGGATCGGGCTACACCTTC. The encoded protein is CASSSGTGGSGYTF. Full variable domain (rest looked up from reference TRBV5-6 and TRBJ1-2): DAGVTQSPTHLIKTRGQQVTLRCSPKSGHDTVSWYQQALGQGPQFIFQYYEEEERQRGNFPDRFSGHQFPNYSSELNVNALLLGDSALYLCASSSGTGGSGYTFGSGTRLTVV.

The chain links TRBV2 to TRBJ1-4; 10 bases agree with TRBD1. V gave up 11 bases and J gave up 2 bases; unmatched junction bases: 2. Germline V gene data show CDR1 as SNHLY and CDR2 as FYNNEI. The CDR3 covers 13 residues. In nucleotides, the CDR3 is TGTGCCGGACAGGGGGGCACTAATGAAAAACTGTTTTTT. Translating it yields CAGQGGTNEKLFF.

This clone was seen a handful of times. The junction shows a germline mismatch at one end, possibly a read error. V is TRBV7-7 and J is TRBJ1-1; D unclear. This CDR3 comprises 14 residues. Germline V gene data show CDR1 as SSHAT and CDR2 as FNYEAQ (reference sequence). CDR3 amino acids: CASSIPREVTEAFF. In DNA, the CDR3 is TGTGCTAGCAGCATCCCTCGAGAGGTCACTGAAGCTTTCTTT. The whole variable domain, filled in from reference TRBV7-7 and TRBJ1-1, reads GAGVSQSPRYKVTKRGQDVTLRCDPISSHATLYWYQQALGQGPEFLTYFNYEAQPDKSGLPSDRFSAERPEGSISTLTIQRTEQRDSAMYRCASSIPREVTEAFFGQGTRLTVV.

The chain joins TRBV7-2 to TRBJ2-7, with a tentative D call TRBD1 (6 bases). The CDR3 spans 16 residues. Germline-derived CDR1 and CDR2 are SGHTA and FQGNSA. The germline V and J ends were trimmed by 4 bases and 2 bases, with 18 bases remaining between them. Here the CDR3 reads CASSSKQGNTPYEQYF. CDR3 in DNA: TGTGCCAGCAGCTCCAAACAGGGTAATACTCCCTACGAGCAGTACTTC.